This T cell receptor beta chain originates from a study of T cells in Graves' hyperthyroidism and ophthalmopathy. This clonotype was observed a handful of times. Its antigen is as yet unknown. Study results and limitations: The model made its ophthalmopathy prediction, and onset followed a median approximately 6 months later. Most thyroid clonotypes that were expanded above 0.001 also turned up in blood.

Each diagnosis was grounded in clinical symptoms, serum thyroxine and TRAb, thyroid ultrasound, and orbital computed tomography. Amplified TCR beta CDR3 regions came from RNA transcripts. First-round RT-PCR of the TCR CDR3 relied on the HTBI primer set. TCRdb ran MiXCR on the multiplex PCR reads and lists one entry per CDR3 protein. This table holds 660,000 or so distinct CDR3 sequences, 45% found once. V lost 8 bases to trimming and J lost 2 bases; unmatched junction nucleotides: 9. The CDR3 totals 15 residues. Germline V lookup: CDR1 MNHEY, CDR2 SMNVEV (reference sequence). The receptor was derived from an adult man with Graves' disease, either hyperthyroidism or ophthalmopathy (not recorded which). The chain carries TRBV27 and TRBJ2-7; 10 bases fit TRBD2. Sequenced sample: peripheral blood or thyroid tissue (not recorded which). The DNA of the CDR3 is TGTGCCAGCGGGATAGGACTAGCGGCCACCTACGAGCAGTACTTC. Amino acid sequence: CASGIGLAATYEQYF.